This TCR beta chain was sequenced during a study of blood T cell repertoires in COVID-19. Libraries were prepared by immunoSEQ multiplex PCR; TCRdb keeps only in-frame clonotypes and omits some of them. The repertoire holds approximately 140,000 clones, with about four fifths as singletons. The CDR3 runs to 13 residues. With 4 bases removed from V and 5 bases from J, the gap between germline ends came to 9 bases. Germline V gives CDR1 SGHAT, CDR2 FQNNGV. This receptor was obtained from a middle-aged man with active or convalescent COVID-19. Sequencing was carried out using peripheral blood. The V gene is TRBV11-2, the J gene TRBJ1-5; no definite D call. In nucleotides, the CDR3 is TGTGCCAGCAGCTCTGAGCGAGATCAGCCCCAGCATTTT. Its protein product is CASSSERDQPQHF.